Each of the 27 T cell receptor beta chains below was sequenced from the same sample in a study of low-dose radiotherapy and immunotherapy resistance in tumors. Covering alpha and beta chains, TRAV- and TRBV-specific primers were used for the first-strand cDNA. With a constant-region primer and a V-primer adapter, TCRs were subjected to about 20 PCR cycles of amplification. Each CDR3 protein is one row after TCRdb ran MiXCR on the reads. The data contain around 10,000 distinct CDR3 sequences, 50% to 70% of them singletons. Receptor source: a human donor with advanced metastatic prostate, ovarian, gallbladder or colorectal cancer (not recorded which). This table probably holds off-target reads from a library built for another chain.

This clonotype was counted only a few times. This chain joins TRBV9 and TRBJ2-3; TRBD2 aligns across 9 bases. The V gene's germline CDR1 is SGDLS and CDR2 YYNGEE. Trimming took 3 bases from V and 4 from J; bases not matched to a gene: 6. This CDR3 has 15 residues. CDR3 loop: CASSALSGGPDTQYF. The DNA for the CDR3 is TGTGCCAGCAGCGCCCTGAGCGGGGGGCCAGATACGCAGTATTTT.

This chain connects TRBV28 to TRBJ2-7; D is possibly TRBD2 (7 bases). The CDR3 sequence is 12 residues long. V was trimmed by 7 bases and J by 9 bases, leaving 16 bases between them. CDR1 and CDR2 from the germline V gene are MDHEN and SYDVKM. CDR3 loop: CASITGRGLQYF. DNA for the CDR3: TGTGCCAGCATTACAGGGAGGGGCTTGCAGTACTTC. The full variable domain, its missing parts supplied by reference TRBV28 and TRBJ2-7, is DVKVTQSSRYLVKRTGEKVFLECVQDMDHENMFWYRQDPGLGLRLIYFSYDVKMKEKGDIPEGYSVSREKKERFSLILESASTNQTSMYLCASITGRGLQYFGPGTRLTVT.

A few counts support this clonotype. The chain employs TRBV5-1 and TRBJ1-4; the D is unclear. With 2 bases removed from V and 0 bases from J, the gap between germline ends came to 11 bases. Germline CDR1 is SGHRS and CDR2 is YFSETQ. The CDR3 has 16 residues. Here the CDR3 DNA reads TGCGCCAGCAGCTTCGGGTCAGCAACAACTAATGAAAAACTGTTTTTT. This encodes CASSFGSATTNEKLFF.

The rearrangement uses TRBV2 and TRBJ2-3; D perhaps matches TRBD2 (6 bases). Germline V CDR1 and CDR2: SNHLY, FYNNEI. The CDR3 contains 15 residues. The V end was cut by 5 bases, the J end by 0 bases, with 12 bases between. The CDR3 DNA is TGTGCCAGCAGTCCCCGGGACTCAAGCACAGATACGCAGTATTTT. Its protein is CASSPRDSSTDTQYF.

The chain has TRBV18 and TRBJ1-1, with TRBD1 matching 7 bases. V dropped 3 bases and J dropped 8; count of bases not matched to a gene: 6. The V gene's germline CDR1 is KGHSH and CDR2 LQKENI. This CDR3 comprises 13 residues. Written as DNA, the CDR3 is TGTGCCAGCTCACCCGGACAGGTGGGAGAAGCTTTCTTT. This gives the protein CASSPGQVGEAFF.

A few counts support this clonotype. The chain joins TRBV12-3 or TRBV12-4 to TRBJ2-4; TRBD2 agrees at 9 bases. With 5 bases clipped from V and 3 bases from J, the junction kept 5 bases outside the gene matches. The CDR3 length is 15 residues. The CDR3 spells CASSARTSDKNIQYF. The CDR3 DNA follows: TGTGCCAGCAGTGCCAGGACTAGCGACAAAAACATTCAGTACTTC.

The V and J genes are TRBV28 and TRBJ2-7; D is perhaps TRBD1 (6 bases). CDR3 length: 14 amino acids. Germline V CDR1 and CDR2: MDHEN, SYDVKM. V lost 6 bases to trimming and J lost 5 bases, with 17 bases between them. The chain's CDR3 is CASRGTGKRNEQYF. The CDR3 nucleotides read TGTGCCAGCAGAGGAACAGGGAAAAGAAACGAGCAGTACTTC.

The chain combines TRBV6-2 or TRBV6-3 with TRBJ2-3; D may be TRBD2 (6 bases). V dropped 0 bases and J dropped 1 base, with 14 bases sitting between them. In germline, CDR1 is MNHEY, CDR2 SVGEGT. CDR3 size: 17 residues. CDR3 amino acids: CASSYSPGLLRTDTQYF. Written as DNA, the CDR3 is TGTGCCAGCAGTTACTCACCGGGACTTCTTCGCACAGATACGCAGTATTTT.

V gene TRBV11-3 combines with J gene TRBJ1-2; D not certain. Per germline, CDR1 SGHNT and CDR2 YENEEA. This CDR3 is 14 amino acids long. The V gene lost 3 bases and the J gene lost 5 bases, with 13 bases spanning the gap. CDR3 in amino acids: CASSLGAKGYGYTF. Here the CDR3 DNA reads TGTGCCAGCAGCTTGGGAGCCAAAGGTTATGGCTACACCTTC. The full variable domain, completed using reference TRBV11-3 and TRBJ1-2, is EAGVVQSPRYKIIEKKQPVAFWCNPISGHNTLYWYLQNLGQGPELLIRYENEEAVDDSQLPKDRFSAERLKGVDSTLKIQPAELGDSAVYLCASSLGAKGYGYTFGSGTRLTVV.

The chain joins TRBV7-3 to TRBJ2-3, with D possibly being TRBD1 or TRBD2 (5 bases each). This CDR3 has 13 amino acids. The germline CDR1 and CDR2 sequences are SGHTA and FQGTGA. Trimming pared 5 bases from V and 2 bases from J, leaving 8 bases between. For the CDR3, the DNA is TGTGCCAGCAGCCGGGACCACACAGATACGCAGTATTTT. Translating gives CASSRDHTDTQYF.

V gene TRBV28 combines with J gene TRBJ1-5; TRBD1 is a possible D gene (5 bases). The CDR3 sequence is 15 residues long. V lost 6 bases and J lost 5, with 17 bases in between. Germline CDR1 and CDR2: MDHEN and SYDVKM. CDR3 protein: CASRYSGRTYQPQHF. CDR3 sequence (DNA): TGTGCCAGCAGGTACAGCGGACGGACATATCAGCCCCAGCATTTT.

Here the CDR3 DNA reads TGTGCCAGCAAACGGACAGGGGGAAATTACGAGCAGTACTTC. This codes for CASKRTGGNYEQYF. This chain joins TRBV6-1 and TRBJ2-7; TRBD1 agrees at 10 bases. J was trimmed by 4 bases and V by 7 bases; bases with no gene match: 7. In germline, CDR1 is MNHNS, CDR2 SASEGT. The CDR3 sequence is 14 residues long.

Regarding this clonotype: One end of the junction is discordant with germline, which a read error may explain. CDR3 nucleotide sequence: TGTGCCGCAAGGACAGGCGGCGCCTACGAGCAGTACTTC. Residues: CAARTGGAYEQYF. This chain connects TRBV10-2 to TRBJ2-7; TRBD1 agrees at 7 bases. The CDR3 contains 13 residues. Germline CDR1 and CDR2: WSHSY and SAAADI.

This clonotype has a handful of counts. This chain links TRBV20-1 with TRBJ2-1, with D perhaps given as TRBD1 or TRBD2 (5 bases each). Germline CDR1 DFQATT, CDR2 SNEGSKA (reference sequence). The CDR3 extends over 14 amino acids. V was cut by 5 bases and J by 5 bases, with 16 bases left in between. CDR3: CSAYRGAPHNEQFF. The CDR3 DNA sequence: TGCAGTGCTTATAGGGGAGCCCCCCACAATGAGCAGTTCTTC.

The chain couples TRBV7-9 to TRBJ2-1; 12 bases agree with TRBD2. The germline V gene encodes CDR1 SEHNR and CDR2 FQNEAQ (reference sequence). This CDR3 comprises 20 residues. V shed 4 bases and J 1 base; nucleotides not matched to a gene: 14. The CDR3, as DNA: TGTGCCAGCAGCTCTGGGGGGCTAGCGGGAGGGCCGATTTCCTACAATGAGCAGTTCTTC. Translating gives CASSSGGLAGGPISYNEQFF. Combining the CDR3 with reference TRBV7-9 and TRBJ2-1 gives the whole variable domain DTGVSQNPRHKITKRGQNVTFRCDPISEHNRLYWYRQTLGQGPEFLTYFQNEAQLEKSRLLSDRFSAERPKGSFSTLEIQRTEQGDSAMYLCASSSGGLAGGPISYNEQFFGPGTRLTVL.

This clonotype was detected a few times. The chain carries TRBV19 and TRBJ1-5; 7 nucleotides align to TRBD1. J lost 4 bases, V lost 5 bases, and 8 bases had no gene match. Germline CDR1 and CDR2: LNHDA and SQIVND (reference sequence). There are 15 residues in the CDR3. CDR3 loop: CASSLRGQYNQPQHF. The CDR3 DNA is TGTGCCAGTAGTTTGAGGGGACAGTATAATCAGCCCCAGCATTTT. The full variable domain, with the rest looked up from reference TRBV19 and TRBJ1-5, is DGGITQSPKYLFRKEGQNVTLSCEQNLNHDAMYWYRQDPGQGLRLIYYSQIVNDFQKGDIAEGYSVSREKKESFPLTVTSAQKNPTAFYLCASSLRGQYNQPQHFGDGTRLSIL.

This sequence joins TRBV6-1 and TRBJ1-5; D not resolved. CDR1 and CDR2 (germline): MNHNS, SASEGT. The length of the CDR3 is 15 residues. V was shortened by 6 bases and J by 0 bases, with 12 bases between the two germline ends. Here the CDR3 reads CASSLGPYSNQPQHF. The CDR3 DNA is TGTGCCAGCAGCCTCGGGCCCTATAGCAATCAGCCCCAGCATTTT.

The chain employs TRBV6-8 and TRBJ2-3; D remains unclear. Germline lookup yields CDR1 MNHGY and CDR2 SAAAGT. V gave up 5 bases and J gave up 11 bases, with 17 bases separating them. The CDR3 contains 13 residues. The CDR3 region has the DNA TGTGCCAGCAGTACCCAGGCCCGGCTGAGGCAGTATTTT. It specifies CASSTQARLRQYF.

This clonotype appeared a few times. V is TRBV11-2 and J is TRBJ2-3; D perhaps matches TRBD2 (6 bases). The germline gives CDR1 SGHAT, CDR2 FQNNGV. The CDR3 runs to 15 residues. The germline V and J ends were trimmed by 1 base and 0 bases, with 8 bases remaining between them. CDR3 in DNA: TGTGCCAGCAGCTTAGTTGCGGGAAGCACAGATACGCAGTATTTT. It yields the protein CASSLVAGSTDTQYF.

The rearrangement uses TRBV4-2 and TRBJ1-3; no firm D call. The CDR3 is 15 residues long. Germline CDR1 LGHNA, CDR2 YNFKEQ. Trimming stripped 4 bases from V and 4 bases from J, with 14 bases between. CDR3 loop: CASSPDRTPGNTIYF. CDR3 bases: TGTGCCAGCAGCCCGGACCGAACCCCAGGAAACACCATATATTTT.

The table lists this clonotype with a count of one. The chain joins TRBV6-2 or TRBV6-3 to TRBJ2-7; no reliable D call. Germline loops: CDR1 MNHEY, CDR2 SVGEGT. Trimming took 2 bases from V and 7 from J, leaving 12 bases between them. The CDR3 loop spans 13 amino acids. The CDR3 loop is CASSYRPVSEQYF. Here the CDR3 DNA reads TGTGCCAGCAGTTACCGTCCAGTTTCTGAGCAGTACTTC.

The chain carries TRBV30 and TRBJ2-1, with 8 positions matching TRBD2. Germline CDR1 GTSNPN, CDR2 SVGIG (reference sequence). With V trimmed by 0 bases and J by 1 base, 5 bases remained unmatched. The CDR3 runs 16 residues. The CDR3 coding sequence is TGTGCCTGGAGTGTATGGGGGACTAGTTCCTACAATGAGCAGTTCTTC. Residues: CAWSVWGTSSYNEQFF.

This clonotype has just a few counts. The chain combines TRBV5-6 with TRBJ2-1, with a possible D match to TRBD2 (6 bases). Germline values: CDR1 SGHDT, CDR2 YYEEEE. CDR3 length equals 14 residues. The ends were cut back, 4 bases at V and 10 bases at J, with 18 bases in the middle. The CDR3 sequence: CASSLGLGLGEQFF. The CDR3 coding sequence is TGTGCCAGCAGCCTCGGACTGGGACTGGGGGAGCAGTTCTTC.

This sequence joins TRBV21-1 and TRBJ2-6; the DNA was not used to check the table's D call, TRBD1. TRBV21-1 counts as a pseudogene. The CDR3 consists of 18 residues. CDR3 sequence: CASSLRQGKIAGANVLTF. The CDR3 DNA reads TGTGCCAGCAGCCTGCGACAGGGCAAGATTGCTGGGGCCAACGTCCTGACTTTC.

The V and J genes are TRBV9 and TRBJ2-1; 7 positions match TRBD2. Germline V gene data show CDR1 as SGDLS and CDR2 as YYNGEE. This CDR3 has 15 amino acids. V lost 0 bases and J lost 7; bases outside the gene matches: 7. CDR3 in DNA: TGTGCCAGCAGCGTAGTCGGGGGGACGAGGAATGAGCAGTTCTTC. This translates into CASSVVGGTRNEQFF.

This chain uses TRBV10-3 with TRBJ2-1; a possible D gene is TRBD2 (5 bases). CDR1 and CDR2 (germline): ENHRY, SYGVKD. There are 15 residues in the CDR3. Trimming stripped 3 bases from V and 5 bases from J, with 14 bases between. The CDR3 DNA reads TGTGCCATCAGTGATTATTCGGGAACACACAATGAGCAGTTCTTC. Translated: CAISDYSGTHNEQFF.

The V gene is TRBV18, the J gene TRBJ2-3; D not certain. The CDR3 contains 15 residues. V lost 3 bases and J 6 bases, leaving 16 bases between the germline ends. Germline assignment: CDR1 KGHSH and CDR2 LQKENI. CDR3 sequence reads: CASSPRSVTMDTQYF. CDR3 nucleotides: TGTGCCAGCTCACCCCGGTCCGTTACAATGGATACGCAGTATTTT.